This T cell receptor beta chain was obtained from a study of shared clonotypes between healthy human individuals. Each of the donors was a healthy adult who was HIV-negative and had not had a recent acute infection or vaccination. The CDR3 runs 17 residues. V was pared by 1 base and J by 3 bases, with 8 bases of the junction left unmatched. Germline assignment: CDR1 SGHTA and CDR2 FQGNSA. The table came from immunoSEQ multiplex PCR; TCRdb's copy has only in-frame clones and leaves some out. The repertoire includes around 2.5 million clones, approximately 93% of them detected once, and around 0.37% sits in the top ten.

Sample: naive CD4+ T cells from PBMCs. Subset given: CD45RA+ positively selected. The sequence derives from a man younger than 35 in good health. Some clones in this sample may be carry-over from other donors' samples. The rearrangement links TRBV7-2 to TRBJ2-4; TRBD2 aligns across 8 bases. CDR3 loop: CASSLVSTGTSKNIQYF. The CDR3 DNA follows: TGTGCCAGCAGCTTAGTATCTACCGGGACTAGCAAAAACATTCAGTACTTC.